What follows are 24 T cell receptor beta chains derived from one specimen sequenced in a study of shared clonotypes between healthy human individuals. The repertoire was sequenced with immunoSEQ multiplex PCR; TCRdb's copy has only in-frame clones and lacks some. The table lists some 2,000,000 clones, 95% of them singletons. The source material was naive CD4+ T cells sorted from blood. Subset meaning: CD45RA+ positively selected. Source of these receptors: a man aged 18 to 35 in good health.

V and J are TRBV7-2 and TRBJ2-3; no definite D call. Germline lookup yields CDR1 SGHTA and CDR2 FQGNSA. V was trimmed by 1 base and J by 1 base, leaving 6 bases between them. The CDR3 sequence is 14 residues long. Written as DNA, the CDR3 is TGTGCCAGCAGCTTAGGGGTTGGCACAGATACGCAGTATTTT. Encoded protein: CASSLGVGTDTQYF.

The chain has TRBV5-1 and TRBJ1-2; 9 bases align to TRBD1. CDR3 length: 18 residues. CDR1 and CDR2 from the germline V gene are SGHRS and YFSETQ. V was clipped by 0 bases and J by 7 bases; unmatched bases: 16. The CDR3 here is CASSLDPGTGPGVSGYTF. In nucleotides, the CDR3 is TGCGCCAGCAGCTTGGACCCCGGGACAGGGCCTGGGGTTAGTGGCTACACCTTC.

V usage is TRBV4-1 and J usage is TRBJ2-5; TRBD2 matches at 10 bases. Germline V CDR1 and CDR2: MGHRA, YSYEKL. The ends lost 1 base at V and 9 bases at J; junction bases unmatched: 11. The CDR3 has 16 amino acids. CDR3 bases: TGCGCCAGCAGCCAAGTCCCTAGCGGGGGCCTCCGGGCCCAGTACTTC. Translating it yields CASSQVPSGGLRAQYF.

This chain joins TRBV5-4 and TRBJ2-7, with a possible D match to TRBD1 (6 bases). V lost 4 bases to trimming and J lost 2 bases, with 13 bases between them. CDR3 size: 14 residues. CDR1 and CDR2 from the germline V gene are SGHNT and YYREEE (reference sequence). CDR3 in amino acids: CASSATGTPYEQYF. The CDR3 nucleotides read TGTGCCAGCAGCGCCACAGGGACACCCTACGAGCAGTACTTC.

This sequence joins TRBV2 and TRBJ2-4; D not resolved. There are 13 residues in the CDR3. The ends were cut back, 4 bases at V and 0 bases at J, with 4 bases in the middle. Germline V gene data show CDR1 as SNHLY and CDR2 as FYNNEI. The CDR3 protein is CASSVRAKNIQYF. DNA of the CDR3: TGTGCCAGCAGTGTCAGAGCCAAAAACATTCAGTACTTC.

Comment on this clone: Other nucleotide sequences in the sample specify the same CDR3. The rearrangement uses TRBV15 and TRBJ1-3, with unresolved D. V lost 0 bases and J 0 bases, leaving 6 bases between the germline ends. This CDR3 region has 15 residues. In germline, CDR1 is LNHNV, CDR2 YYDKDF (reference sequence). DNA for the CDR3: TGTGCCACCAGCAGAGATCGCTTCTCTGGAAACACCATATATTTT. The encoded protein is CATSRDRFSGNTIYF.

V and J are TRBV7-9 and TRBJ2-7, with 7 nucleotides matching TRBD2. CDR3 length: 14 residues. Germline V gives CDR1 SEHNR, CDR2 FQNEAQ (reference sequence). V shed 5 bases, J shed 4 bases, and the junction held 8 bases outside the gene matches. In DNA, the CDR3 is TGTGCCAGCAGCGCCAGGGAGGGTCCGTACGAGCAGTACTTC. It encodes CASSAREGPYEQYF.

Comments on this clone: The identical CDR3 is also encoded by other nucleotide sequences in the sample. This chain connects TRBV18 to TRBJ1-6, with 8 bases lining up with TRBD1. The junction had 3 bases not matched to a gene; V was cut back by 4 bases and J by 10 bases. Germline assignment: CDR1 KGHSH and CDR2 LQKENI. The CDR3 is 13 amino acids. In nucleotides, the CDR3 is TGTGCCAGCTCACAGGACAGGGACTCACCCCTCCACTTT. Its translation is CASSQDRDSPLHF.

The CDR3 protein is CAISEMERGDYEQFF. CDR3 coding DNA: TGTGCCATCAGTGAGATGGAGCGGGGGGATTATGAGCAGTTCTTC. J is TRBJ2-1 and V is TRBV10-3; 9 bases are a match to TRBD2. The CDR3 consists of 15 residues. The V and J ends lost 2 bases and 8 bases, in that order; junction bases with no gene match: 7. The germline gives CDR1 ENHRY, CDR2 SYGVKD.

V usage is TRBV25-1 and J usage is TRBJ1-4; a weak D match, TRBD1 (5 bases). Germline V lookup: CDR1 MGHDK, CDR2 SYGVNS. The CDR3 spans 15 residues. The V gene lost 1 base and the J gene lost 8 bases, with 14 bases spanning the gap. The CDR3 spells CASSESGNRGEKLFF. Written as DNA, the CDR3 is TGTGCCAGCAGTGAATCAGGGAACAGAGGAGAAAAACTGTTTTTT.

This chain uses TRBV6-1 with TRBJ2-7; unclear D gene. The germline CDR1 and CDR2 sequences are MNHNS and SASEGT. The length of the CDR3 is 12 residues. V was trimmed by 7 bases and J by 4 bases, leaving 11 bases between them. This CDR3 is CASMAALYEQYF. As DNA, the CDR3 is TGTGCCAGCATGGCAGCCTTATACGAGCAGTACTTC.

The chain combines TRBV19 with TRBJ2-2, with a possible D match to TRBD2 (6 bases). Looked up from germline, CDR1 is LNHDA and CDR2 is SQIVND (reference sequence). Trimming removed 8 bases from V and 5 bases from J, with 12 bases in between. The CDR3 has 13 amino acids. The CDR3 nucleotides are TGTGCCAGTGCCTGGCGGGGAACCGGGGAGCTGTTTTTT. The encoded protein is CASAWRGTGELFF. The whole variable domain, filled in from reference TRBV19 and TRBJ2-2, reads DGGITQSPKYLFRKEGQNVTLSCEQNLNHDAMYWYRQDPGQGLRLIYYSQIVNDFQKGDIAEGYSVSREKKESFPLTVTSAQKNPTAFYLCASAWRGTGELFFGEGSRLTVL.

This chain connects TRBV7-2 to TRBJ2-3; D is uncertain. Trimming pared 6 bases from V and 4 bases from J, leaving 11 bases between. Germline loops: CDR1 SGHTA, CDR2 FQGNSA. CDR3 length: 13 residues. This chain's CDR3 is CASSPPGPDTQYF. The CDR3 nucleotides read TGTGCCAGCAGTCCGCCCGGGCCAGATACGCAGTATTTT. Full variable domain (outside the CDR3, taken from reference TRBV7-2 and TRBJ2-3): GAGVSQSPSNKVTEKGKDVELRCDPISGHTALYWYRQSLGQGLEFLIYFQGNSAPDKSGLPSDRFSAERTGGSVSTLTIQRTQQEDSAVYLCASSPPGPDTQYFGPGTRLTVL.

V is TRBV12-5 and J is TRBJ2-5; maybe TRBD2 (6 bases). Germline V gene sequence: CDR1 LGHNT, CDR2 FRNRAP. The CDR3 totals 16 residues. V was pared by 7 bases and J by 2 bases, with 20 bases between. In DNA form, the CDR3 reads TGTGCTAGTGCCCTAGGCCTAGCGCTAACTCAAGAGACCCAGTACTTC. Protein sequence: CASALGLALTQETQYF.

This chain joins TRBV9 and TRBJ2-3, with TRBD2 matching over 7 bases. Germline trimming cut 3 bases from V and 2 bases from J; bases unmatched to any gene: 12. Germline assignment: CDR1 SGDLS and CDR2 YYNGEE. CDR3 length: 17 amino acids. The CDR3 here is CASSAEEGRGSTDTQYF. The CDR3 coding sequence is TGTGCCAGCAGCGCGGAGGAGGGGCGGGGGTCCACAGATACGCAGTATTTT.

The rearrangement joins TRBV27 to TRBJ2-5, with D possibly matching TRBD2 (5 bases). The germline V gene encodes CDR1 MNHEY and CDR2 SMNVEV (reference sequence). Trimming took 2 bases from V and 3 from J, leaving 7 bases between them. This CDR3 is 13 amino acids long. DNA of the CDR3: TGTGCCAGCAGTTTAACTAGAAAAGAGACCCAGTACTTC. It yields the protein CASSLTRKETQYF.

This chain uses TRBV10-1 with TRBJ1-2; D unclear. The germline V gene encodes CDR1 WNHNN and CDR2 SYGVQD (reference sequence). The CDR3 consists of 15 residues. Trimming took off 7 bases at V and 0 bases at J, with 15 bases between the two ends. The CDR3 coding sequence is TGCGCCAGCATATCCGAGGGAGACGCTAACTATGGCTACACCTTC. Protein sequence: CASISEGDANYGYTF.

The chain joins TRBV28 to TRBJ1-4, with unresolved D. The CDR3 contains 15 residues. Trimming shortened V by 3 bases and J by 3 bases, and 11 bases separated the two germline ends. Per the germline V gene, CDR1 is MDHEN and CDR2 is SYDVKM. The CDR3 here is CASSFNAGANEKLFF. DNA of the CDR3: TGTGCCAGCAGTTTTAATGCGGGAGCTAATGAAAAACTGTTTTTT.

The V gene is TRBV11-2, the J gene TRBJ1-3, with D tentatively TRBD1 (6 bases). V dropped 3 bases and J dropped 2 bases, with 14 bases sitting between them. CDR1 and CDR2 from the germline V gene are SGHAT and FQNNGV. This CDR3 spans 16 amino acids. The CDR3 protein is CASSLYQGRTGNTIYF. In DNA form, the CDR3 reads TGTGCCAGCAGCTTGTACCAGGGGAGAACTGGAAACACCATATATTTT.

The chain joins TRBV2 to TRBJ1-2, with TRBD1 identical over 8 bases. The CDR3 covers 15 residues. The V and J ends lost 3 bases and 8 bases, in that order; junction bases with no gene match: 11. CDR1 SNHLY and CDR2 FYNNEI come from the germline V gene. CDR3 sequence (DNA): TGTGCCAGCAGTGAGTTCGGCAGGGGGCAGAGGGGCTACACCTTC. The encoded protein is CASSEFGRGQRGYTF.

The chain carries TRBV6-5 and TRBJ2-7; TRBD2 agrees at 8 bases. The CDR3 runs to 12 residues. With 7 bases clipped from V and 4 bases from J, the junction kept 3 bases outside the gene matches. Germline CDR1 and CDR2: MNHEY and SVGAGI. This CDR3 is CASKSSGYEQYF. CDR3 in DNA: TGTGCCAGCAAGTCTAGCGGGTACGAGCAGTACTTC.

V gene TRBV4-3 combines with J gene TRBJ2-1; 9 positions agree with TRBD2. Germline trimming cut 0 bases from V and 6 bases from J; bases unmatched to any gene: 9. Per germline, CDR1 LGHNA and CDR2 YSLEER. The CDR3 length is 17 residues. CDR3 DNA sequence: TGCGCCAGCAGCCAAGAAGGTACGACTAGCGGTGCCAATGAGCAGTTCTTC. This codes for CASSQEGTTSGANEQFF.

The J gene is TRBJ2-1, the V gene TRBV27; TRBD1 or TRBD2 may be the D gene (5 bases each). From germline, CDR1 is MNHEY and CDR2 SMNVEV (reference sequence). Trimming took 5 bases from V and 5 from J, leaving 13 bases between them. The CDR3 consists of 14 residues. This CDR3 reads CASSRGGRNNEQFF. CDR3 DNA sequence: TGTGCCAGCAGTCGGGGCGGACGTAACAATGAGCAGTTCTTC.

The V gene is TRBV5-1, the J gene TRBJ1-6; D may be TRBD1 (5 bases). This CDR3 is built from 16 residues. Germline CDR1 reads SGHRS; CDR2 reads YFSETQ. The ends were cut back, 0 bases at V and 9 bases at J, with 16 bases in the middle. The CDR3 sequence is CASSLVQGLRSSPLHF. As DNA, the CDR3 is TGCGCCAGCAGCTTGGTCCAGGGACTACGGTCTTCACCCCTCCACTTT.